One T cell receptor (beta chain) is described in this entry. Its cognate antigen has yet to be identified. Base-call qualities are not available, and no considerably larger clone is one nucleotide away. This specimen comes from a study of T cells in localized non-small cell lung cancer (dated by TCRdb to about 2020). Regarding the research as a whole: The study analyzed T cell repertoires of 200 to 250 early-stage NSCLC patients, comparing tumors and uninvolved tumor-adjacent lungs. The cohort consisted of roughly 240 treatment-naive NSCLC patients whose localized lung tumors had been resected. A mean age of around 69 years was recorded for the NSCLC patients, of whom 129 were male and more than 85 were female.

At diagnosis, peripheral blood, uninvolved tumor-adjacent lung and tumor were collected and were preserved as a mix of fresh-frozen and FFPE material. For TCR repertoire profiling, the blood samples were analyzed as peripheral blood mononuclear cells. The immunoSEQ Assay was used to sequence TCR beta CDR3 regions from DNA. The study's own analysis went as follows. T cell density was computed as TCR beta template counts normalized to usable DNA estimated by amplifying housekeeping genes. Richness was estimated with the preseqR package, extrapolating to 400,000 templates for PBMC samples and 120,000 templates for tissue samples. Clonality was defined as one minus Pielou's evenness. To identify tissue-enriched TCRs, differential abundance testing was run on productive amino-acid clonotypes with a minimum total count of 5 and an alpha of 0.1. The Jaccard Index and the Morisita Overlap Index were used to measure how much the repertoires overlapped between compartments. GLIPH grouped TCR beta CDR3s together with public tetramer-defined viral CDR3s, and a viral motif had to include at least three viral sequences and also show V-gene enrichment. Held by TCRdb, this immuneACCESS table contains in-frame sequences only and omits some clones. Under half of the omission traces to an unresolved V gene where checked; the cause of the rest is unknown. V and J calls and clone size are given by that table; D and trimming were obtained from the DNA. In all, the sample holds 15,000 to 20,000 clones, and over 70% of those were seen once. The ten top clones hold about 35% of the sample.

The CDR3 measures 15 amino acids from cysteine to phenylalanine. Of the read, only the CDR3 DNA is kept; its 45 bases are in frame from base 1. V and J lose 5 bases and 5 bases, and a span of 18 bases separates them. CDR1 MNHEY and CDR2 SVGAGI were looked up in the germline V gene. Beyond this particular receptor, the publication reports: Because the study design was exploratory, TCR variables were selected using unadjusted p-values without false-discovery rate correction. Because multi-region tumor sequencing was not performed, intratumor heterogeneity could not be ruled out. Of the top 100 tumor clones, a median of approximately 60 were detected in paired uninvolved adjacent lung; under 30 were also among that lung's top 100. Uninvolved tumor-adjacent lung showed the highest T cell clonality, higher than tumor, which suggests more focused antigenic responses in the uninvolved tumor-adjacent lung. Higher blood T cell density associated with longer overall survival, while higher adjacent-lung clonality associated with shorter survival.

This chain is built from TRBV6-5 and TRBJ2-5, with TRBD2 tentatively as D gene (5 bases match). This material consisted of peripheral blood, taken before any cancer treatment. This TCR derives from an older male donor with stage III lung adenocarcinoma. The sequenced DNA: TGTGCCAGCAGTATACGGGGAAGAGGACGGGAGACCCAGTACTTC. Its translation reads: CASSIRGRGRETQYF.